This T cell receptor beta chain appears in the sequencing data of a study of cytomegalovirus exposure and HLA in healthy donors. The study, taken as a whole, reports: It was approximately 170 TCR beta chains that were listed as cytomegalovirus-associated. A previous analysis found most TCR beta V segments productive roughly 87% or roughly 30% of the time.

Trimming stripped 5 bases from V and 0 bases from J, with 14 bases between. CDR1 and CDR2 (germline): LNHDA, SQIVND (reference sequence). This CDR3 region has 16 residues. With 60 Vbeta and 13 Jbeta primers, the PCR was carried out. Clones were read by immunoSEQ multiplex PCR, and TCRdb kept only the in-frame ones, dropping some. The data contain more than 110,000 clones, about four fifths of them singletons. Remarks on this clone: Antigen specificity is unknown.

Specimen: PBMCs. This TCR derives from a man aged 30 to 39 in good health and CMV-seronegative. V usage is TRBV19 and J usage is TRBJ1-3; D unclear. The CDR3 spells CASSPAVLSSGNTIYF. CDR3 sequence (DNA): TGTGCCAGTAGTCCCGCGGTCCTCAGCTCTGGAAACACCATATATTTT. The entire variable domain, with the rest obtained from reference TRBV19 and TRBJ1-3, is as follows: DGGITQSPKYLFRKEGQNVTLSCEQNLNHDAMYWYRQDPGQGLRLIYYSQIVNDFQKGDIAEGYSVSREKKESFPLTVTSAQKNPTAFYLCASSPAVLSSGNTIYFGEGSWLTVV.